Below are 3 T cell receptor beta chains sequenced from a single sample in a study of blood T cells in healthy people across ages. Then a second PCR, running roughly 7 to 11 cycles, was carried out with a sample-barcoded 5' primer and a J-beta primer mix. TCRdb processed the 5' RACE reads anew with MiXCR; each CDR3 protein has one entry. Of 750,000 to 950,000 distinct CDR3 sequences listed, 50% to 65% are singletons. The material sequenced was blood. The receptor set was obtained from a man older than 75 in good health.

This sequence joins TRBV2 and TRBJ1-1; D gene ambiguous. The CDR3 extends over 16 amino acids. V lost 6 bases, J lost 5 bases, and 22 bases lay in between. Germline values: CDR1 SNHLY, CDR2 FYNNEI. CDR3: CASSAPPRATDTEAFF. CDR3 nucleotides: TGTGCCAGCAGCGCACCACCCCGGGCCACAGATACTGAAGCTTTCTTT.

In this sample, this clonotype turned up a few times. The chain recombines TRBV29-1 with TRBJ2-1; the match to TRBD2 covers 10 bases. Germline V CDR1 and CDR2: SQVTM, ANQGSEA. J lost 2 bases, V lost 5 bases, and 3 bases had no gene match. The CDR3 has 14 amino acids. The CDR3 DNA is TGCAGCGTTTATACTAGCGGGGCCTACAATGAGCAGTTCTTC. Translated: CSVYTSGAYNEQFF.

This clonotype was counted only a few times. The CDR3 is CASSLGGAFNYGYTF. In DNA, the CDR3 is TGTGCCAGCAGCTTAGGCGGGGCTTTCAACTATGGCTACACCTTC. This rearrangement joins TRBV7-9 to TRBJ1-2; D may be TRBD1 (5 bases). Germline V lookup: CDR1 SEHNR, CDR2 FQNEAQ (reference sequence). The CDR3 is 15 residues long. V dropped 1 base and J dropped 2 bases, with 11 bases sitting between them.